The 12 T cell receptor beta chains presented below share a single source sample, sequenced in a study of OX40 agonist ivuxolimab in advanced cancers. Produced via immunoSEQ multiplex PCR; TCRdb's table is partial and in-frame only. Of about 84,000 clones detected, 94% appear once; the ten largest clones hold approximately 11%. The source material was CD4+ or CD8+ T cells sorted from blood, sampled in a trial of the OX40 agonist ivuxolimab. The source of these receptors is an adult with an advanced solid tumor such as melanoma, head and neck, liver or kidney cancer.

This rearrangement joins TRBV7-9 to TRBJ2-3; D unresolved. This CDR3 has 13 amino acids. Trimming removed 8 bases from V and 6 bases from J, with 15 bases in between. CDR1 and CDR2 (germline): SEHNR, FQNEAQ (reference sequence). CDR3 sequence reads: CASDVVLGDTQYF. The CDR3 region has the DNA TGTGCCAGCGACGTGGTGCTAGGGGATACGCAGTATTTT.

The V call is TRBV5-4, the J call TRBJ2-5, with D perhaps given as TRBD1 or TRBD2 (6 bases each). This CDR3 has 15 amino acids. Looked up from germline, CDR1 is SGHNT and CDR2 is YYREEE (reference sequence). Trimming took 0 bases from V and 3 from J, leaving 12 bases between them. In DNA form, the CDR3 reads TGTGCCAGCAGCTTGGGGGGGGCCGGAGAAGAGACCCAGTACTTC. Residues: CASSLGGAGEETQYF.

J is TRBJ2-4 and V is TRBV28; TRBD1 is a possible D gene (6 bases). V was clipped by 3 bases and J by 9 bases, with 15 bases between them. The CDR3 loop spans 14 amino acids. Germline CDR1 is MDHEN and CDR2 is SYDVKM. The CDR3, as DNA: TGTGCCAGCAGTTTTAGGCAGGGGAAGGCCATTCAGTACTTC. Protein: CASSFRQGKAIQYF.

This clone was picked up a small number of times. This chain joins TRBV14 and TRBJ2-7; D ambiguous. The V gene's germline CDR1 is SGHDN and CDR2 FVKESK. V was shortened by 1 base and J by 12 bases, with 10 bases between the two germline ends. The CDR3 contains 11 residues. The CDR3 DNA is TGTGCCAGCAGCCAAGGACTCACGTGGTACTTC. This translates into CASSQGLTWYF.

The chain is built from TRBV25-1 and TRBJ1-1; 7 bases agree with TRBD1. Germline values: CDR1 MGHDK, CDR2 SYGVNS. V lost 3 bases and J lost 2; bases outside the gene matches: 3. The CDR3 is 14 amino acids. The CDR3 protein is CASSDRQGNTEAFF. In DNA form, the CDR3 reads TGTGCCAGCAGTGACCGACAGGGAAACACTGAAGCTTTCTTT.

CDR3: CASSSSSGRGSYEQYF. CDR3 in DNA: TGTGCCAGCAGCTCCTCTAGCGGGAGGGGAAGCTACGAGCAGTACTTC. The chain joins TRBV7-2 to TRBJ2-7, with TRBD2 matching over 12 bases. Germline CDR1 is SGHTA and CDR2 is FQGNSA. The CDR3 is 16 residues long. The trim removed 4 bases at V and 3 bases at J, leaving 7 bases unmatched.

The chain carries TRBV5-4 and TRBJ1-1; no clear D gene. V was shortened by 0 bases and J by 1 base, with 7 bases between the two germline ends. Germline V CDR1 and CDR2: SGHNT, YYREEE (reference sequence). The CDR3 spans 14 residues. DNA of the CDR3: TGTGCCAGCAGCTTGGAGGACCGGAACACTGAAGCTTTCTTT. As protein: CASSLEDRNTEAFF.

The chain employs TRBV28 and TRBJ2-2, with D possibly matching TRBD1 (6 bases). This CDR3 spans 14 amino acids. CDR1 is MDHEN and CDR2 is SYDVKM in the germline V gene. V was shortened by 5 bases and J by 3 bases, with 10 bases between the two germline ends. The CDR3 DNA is TGTGCCAGCAGTCCCACAGGGTACACCGGGGAGCTGTTTTTT. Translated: CASSPTGYTGELFF. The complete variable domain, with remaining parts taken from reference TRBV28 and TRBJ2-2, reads DVKVTQSSRYLVKRTGEKVFLECVQDMDHENMFWYRQDPGLGLRLIYFSYDVKMKEKGDIPEGYSVSREKKERFSLILESASTNQTSMYLCASSPTGYTGELFFGEGSRLTVL.

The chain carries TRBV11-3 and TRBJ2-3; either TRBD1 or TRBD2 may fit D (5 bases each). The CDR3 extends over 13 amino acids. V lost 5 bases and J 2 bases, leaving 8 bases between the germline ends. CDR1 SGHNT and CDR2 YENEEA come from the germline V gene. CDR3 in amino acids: CASSLGTTDTQYF. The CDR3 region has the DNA TGTGCCAGCAGCCTCGGGACCACAGATACGCAGTATTTT.

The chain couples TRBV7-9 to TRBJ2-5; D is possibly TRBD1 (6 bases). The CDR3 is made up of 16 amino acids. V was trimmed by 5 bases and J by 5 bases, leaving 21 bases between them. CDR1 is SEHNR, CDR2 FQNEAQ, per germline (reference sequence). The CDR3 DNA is TGTGCCAGCAGCCCCATGTGGGGGAATGACAGGGAGACCCAGTACTTC. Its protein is CASSPMWGNDRETQYF.

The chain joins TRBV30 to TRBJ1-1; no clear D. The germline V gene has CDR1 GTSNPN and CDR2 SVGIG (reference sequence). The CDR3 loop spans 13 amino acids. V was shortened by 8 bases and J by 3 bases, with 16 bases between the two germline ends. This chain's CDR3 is CARLTALDTEAFF. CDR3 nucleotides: TGTGCCCGCCTCACGGCTCTGGACACTGAAGCTTTCTTT.

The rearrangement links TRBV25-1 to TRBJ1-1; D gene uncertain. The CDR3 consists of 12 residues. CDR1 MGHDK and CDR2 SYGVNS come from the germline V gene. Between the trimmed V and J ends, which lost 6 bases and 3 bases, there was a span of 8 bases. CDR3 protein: CASRDWDTEAFF. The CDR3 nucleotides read TGTGCCAGCAGGGATTGGGACACTGAAGCTTTCTTT.